This T cell receptor (beta chain) is drawn from a study of T cell changes during pregnancy in multiple sclerosis. Unmatched junction bases numbered 11, after V lost 0 bases and J lost 8 bases. Per the germline V gene, CDR1 is MNHNY and CDR2 is SVGAGI (reference sequence). There are 16 residues in the CDR3. Clones were read by immunoSEQ multiplex PCR, and TCRdb kept only the in-frame ones, dropping some. This table has around 24,000 clones, about nine tenths appearing once. This clonotype originated in a female donor in good health, enrolled as a control in a pregnancy study. The chain couples TRBV6-6 to TRBJ2-5, with 8 bases aligning to TRBD2. This specimen consisted of CD8+ T cells from peripheral blood mononuclear cells, obtained in the first trimester of pregnancy. In DNA, the CDR3 is TGTGCCAGCAGTTACTCCCGAGCGGGGGACCCGGATACCCAGTACTTC. Its protein product is CASSYSRAGDPDTQYF.